Listed below are T cell receptor beta chains from one sample, sequenced in a study of CD8 T cells in ankylosing spondylitis. TCRdb redid the calling of the 5' RACE reads with MiXCR, one entry per CDR3 protein. This table holds 230,000 or so distinct CDR3 sequences, 15% to 20% found once. The sample consisted of blood, either unsorted or a sorted T cell fraction (not recorded which). All receptors derive from a male donor with ankylosing spondylitis or in good health (not recorded which). Each CDR3 is given with its conserved first and last residue. The D gene is left open where the match is weak. Rows give clone size only sometimes, using once, few, many, or a class for an expanded clone.

D	V	size	length	J	CDR3	DNA
-	TRBV19	-	17	TRBJ2-1	CASSDPLVQGLYNEQFF	TGTGCCAGTAGCGACCCACTTGTTCAGGGGCTGTACAATGAGCAGTTCTTC
-	TRBV29-1	-	11	TRBJ2-1	CSVPTVIEQFF	TGCAGCGTCCCGACGGTTATCGAGCAGTTCTTC
-	TRBV5-1	few	16	TRBJ2-2	CASTWWAQGDTGELFF	TGCGCCTCAACGTGGTGGGCGCAGGGCGACACCGGGGAGCTGTTTTTT
TRBD2	TRBV12-3/TRBV12-4	many	19	TRBJ2-3	CASSSGTSGIGRDPDTQYF	TGTGCCAGCAGCTCCGGGACTAGCGGGATCGGTCGGGACCCAGATACGCAGTATTTT
-	TRBV20-1	few	14	TRBJ2-7	CSARDDVSLYEQYF	TGCAGTGCTAGAGATGACGTATCCCTATACGAGCAGTACTTC
TRBD2	TRBV5-1	-	14	TRBJ2-7	CASSPGLAYYEQYF	TGCGCCAGCAGCCCGGGACTAGCGTACTACGAGCAGTACTTC
TRBD1	TRBV7-6	few	17	TRBJ2-5	CASSLALWGTEQETQYF	TGTGCCAGCAGCTTAGCGCTCTGGGGGACAGAGCAAGAGACCCAGTACTTC
-	TRBV4-1	few	17	TRBJ2-2	CASSQGAVGTHTGELFF	TGCGCCAGCAGCCAAGGAGCGGTGGGGACGCACACCGGGGAGCTGTTTTTT
-	TRBV4-2	many	11	TRBJ2-5	CASSQDETQYF	TGTGCCAGCAGCCAAGACGAGACCCAGTACTTC
-	TRBV29-1	few	14	TRBJ2-1	CSVAGPYSYNEQFF	TGCAGCGTTGCCGGGCCCTACTCCTACAATGAGCAGTTCTTC
-	TRBV3-1	few	17	TRBJ2-5	CASSQDGFPRWQETQYF	TGTGCCAGCAGCCAAGATGGTTTCCCGAGGTGGCAAGAGACCCAGTACTTC
-	TRBV5-1	few	12	TRBJ2-7	CASSLIANEQYF	TGCGCCAGCAGCTTGATTGCGAACGAGCAGTACTTC
-	TRBV29-1	-	14	TRBJ2-7	CSVIKMDDPYEQYF	TGCAGCGTCATAAAAATGGACGACCCCTACGAGCAGTACTTC
TRBD1	TRBV6-1	many	14	TRBJ2-3	CASSPGQGTDTQYF	TGCGCCAGCAGCCCCGGACAGGGAACAGATACGCAGTATTTT
TRBD1	TRBV10-3	few	14	TRBJ2-7	CAISELQGAYEQYF	TGTGCCATCAGTGAGTTACAGGGGGCCTACGAGCAGTACTTC
TRBD1	TRBV4-1	many	18	TRBJ1-1	CASSQDLGDRGLDTEAFF	TGCGCCAGCAGCCAAGATCTGGGGGACAGGGGGCTTGATACTGAAGCTTTCTTT
TRBD2	TRBV29-1	many	13	TRBJ2-3	CSVVTGGTDTQYF	TGCAGCGTGGTGACGGGAGGGACAGATACGCAGTATTTT
TRBD1	TRBV29-1	many	12	TRBJ2-7	CSVETGDYEQYF	TGCAGCGTCGAGACAGGGGACTACGAGCAGTACTTC
TRBD2	TRBV10-3	few	15	TRBJ2-1	CAISDWAGAGNEQFF	TGTGCCATCAGTGATTGGGCGGGAGCGGGCAATGAGCAGTTCTTC